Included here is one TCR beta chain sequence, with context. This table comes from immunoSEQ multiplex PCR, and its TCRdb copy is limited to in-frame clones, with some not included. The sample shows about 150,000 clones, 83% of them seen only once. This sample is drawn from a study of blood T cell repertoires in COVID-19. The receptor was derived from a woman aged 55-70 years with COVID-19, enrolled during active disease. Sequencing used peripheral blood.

For the CDR3, the DNA is TGTGCCAGCAGCACCGGGACAGGGTATAATGAGCAGTTCTTC. It translates to CASSTGTGYNEQFF. V gene TRBV7-3 combines with J gene TRBJ2-1; 9 bases agree with TRBD1. Trimming cost V 5 bases and J 7 bases; bases outside gene matches: 6. This CDR3 has 14 residues. CDR1 is SGHTA and CDR2 is FQGTGA in the germline V gene. The entire variable domain, with the rest obtained from reference TRBV7-3 and TRBJ2-1, is as follows: GAGVSQTPSNKVTEKGKYVELRCDPISGHTALYWYRQSLGQGPEFLIYFQGTGAADDSGLPNDRFFAVRPEGSVSTLKIQRTERGDSAVYLCASSTGTGYNEQFFGPGTRLTVL.